A selection of T cell receptor beta chains follows, all from one sample in a study of blood T cell repertoires in COVID-19. Clones were sequenced by immunoSEQ multiplex PCR, and TCRdb holds only the in-frame ones, with some missing. The profile shows 250,000 to 350,000 clones, less than 85% of them singletons. The sample comprised peripheral blood. The receptors shown here come from a human donor with COVID-19, enrolled during active disease. The donor label of this sample is uncertain. Both conserved end residues are part of each CDR3. A D gene is named only where the DNA matches it firmly. Clone size is given for some rows only: seen once, a few or many times, or a class if the clone is expanded.

d_gene: .; abundance: .; v_gene: TRBV3-1/TRBV3-2; j_gene: TRBJ2-2; CDR3nt: TGTGCCAGCAGCCCGCGGGAAGCTACGAACACCGGGGAGCTGTTTTTT; CDR3aa: CASSPREATNTGELFF
d_gene: .; abundance: .; v_gene: TRBV19; j_gene: TRBJ1-6; CDR3nt: TGTGCCAGTAGTCCCACGACCAGGTCACCCCTCCACTTT; CDR3aa: CASSPTTRSPLHF
d_gene: TRBD2; abundance: .; v_gene: TRBV10-3; j_gene: TRBJ2-5; CDR3nt: TGTGCCATGACGACTAGCGGGAGGTTTGGGACCCAGTACTTC; CDR3aa: CAMTTSGRFGTQYF
d_gene: .; abundance: few; v_gene: TRBV6-7; j_gene: TRBJ2-3; CDR3nt: TGTGCCAGCACCGATGGAGGAGCCACAGATACGCAGTATTTT; CDR3aa: CASTDGGATDTQYF
d_gene: TRBD2; abundance: .; v_gene: TRBV28; j_gene: TRBJ2-2; CDR3nt: TGTGCCAGCACTTTGGGGGGGATAAGGACCGGGGAGCTGTTTTTT; CDR3aa: CASTLGGIRTGELFF
d_gene: .; abundance: .; v_gene: TRBV11-2; j_gene: TRBJ2-1; CDR3nt: TGTGCCAGCAGCTTGTGGGGGGTGAATGAGCAGTTCTTC; CDR3aa: CASSLWGVNEQFF
d_gene: .; abundance: .; v_gene: TRBV12-3/TRBV12-4; j_gene: TRBJ1-2; CDR3nt: TGTGCCAGCAGTTTGACAGCGACCTATGGCTACACCTTC; CDR3aa: CASSLTATYGYTF
d_gene: TRBD1; abundance: .; v_gene: TRBV3-1/TRBV3-2; j_gene: TRBJ1-2; CDR3nt: TGTGCCAGCAGCCGTGAGACAGGGGTTGGCTACACCTTC; CDR3aa: CASSRETGVGYTF
d_gene: TRBD1; abundance: .; v_gene: TRBV7-2; j_gene: TRBJ1-1; CDR3nt: TGTGCCAGCAGCTTAGCACCGGGACAGATGAACACTGAAGCTTTCTTT; CDR3aa: CASSLAPGQMNTEAFF
d_gene: .; abundance: .; v_gene: TRBV6-5; j_gene: TRBJ1-1; CDR3nt: TGTGCCAGCAGTTACTCGACGGGGAGGACTGAAGCTTTCTTT; CDR3aa: CASSYSTGRTEAFF
d_gene: TRBD1; abundance: once; v_gene: TRBV28; j_gene: TRBJ1-5; CDR3nt: TGTGCCAGCAGTTTAGGAGGTTCGGGACAGGGGCCCAATCAGCCCCAGCATTTT; CDR3aa: CASSLGGSGQGPNQPQHF
d_gene: .; abundance: few; v_gene: TRBV7-2; j_gene: TRBJ2-3; CDR3nt: TGTGCCAGCAGCCCCGCGACAGATACGCAGTATTTT; CDR3aa: CASSPATDTQYF
d_gene: .; abundance: .; v_gene: TRBV11-3; j_gene: TRBJ2-5; CDR3nt: TGTGCCAGCAGCCTACACGGTAGGGGAACCCAGTACTTC; CDR3aa: CASSLHGRGTQYF
d_gene: .; abundance: .; v_gene: TRBV7-7; j_gene: TRBJ1-1; CDR3nt: TGTGCTAGCAGCCCGCAGGTTGGCACTGAAGCTTTCTTT; CDR3aa: CASSPQVGTEAFF
d_gene: .; abundance: .; v_gene: TRBV7-2; j_gene: TRBJ2-1; CDR3nt: TGTGCCAGTGCGCCGGGAGTCTACAATGAGCAGTTCTTC; CDR3aa: CASAPGVYNEQFF
d_gene: .; abundance: .; v_gene: TRBV5-1; j_gene: TRBJ1-1; CDR3nt: TGCGCCAGCAGTTTCGGTCCGAACACTGAAGCTTTCTTT; CDR3aa: CASSFGPNTEAFF
d_gene: .; abundance: .; v_gene: TRBV9; j_gene: TRBJ1-1; CDR3nt: TGTGCCAGCAGCCCCGCCGGGAACACTGAAGCTTTCTTT; CDR3aa: CASSPAGNTEAFF
d_gene: .; abundance: .; v_gene: TRBV3-1/TRBV3-2; j_gene: TRBJ2-2; CDR3nt: TGTGCCAGCAGCTCCCGTCGAGTGCCGAACACCGGGGAGCTGTTTTTT; CDR3aa: CASSSRRVPNTGELFF
d_gene: .; abundance: many; v_gene: TRBV7-9; j_gene: TRBJ1-4; CDR3nt: TGTGCCAGCAGCTTAGGCGCAGGTTTGGGTGAAAAACTGTTTTTT; CDR3aa: CASSLGAGLGEKLFF
d_gene: .; abundance: .; v_gene: TRBV12-3/TRBV12-4; j_gene: TRBJ1-1; CDR3nt: TGTGCCAGCAGTTTGACAGTAAACACTGAAGCTTTCTTT; CDR3aa: CASSLTVNTEAFF
d_gene: .; abundance: .; v_gene: TRBV5-1; j_gene: TRBJ2-3; CDR3nt: TGCGCCAGCAGCACAAGTACGGGACCAGGAGGGGGCACAGATACGCAGTATTTT; CDR3aa: CASSTSTGPGGGTDTQYF
d_gene: .; abundance: .; v_gene: TRBV2; j_gene: TRBJ2-1; CDR3nt: TGTGCCAGCAGTGAACTGGGGTCAGGGGTCCATGAGCAGTTCTTC; CDR3aa: CASSELGSGVHEQFF
d_gene: TRBD2; abundance: .; v_gene: TRBV28; j_gene: TRBJ2-2; CDR3nt: TGTGCCAGCAGTTTATGGAGCGGGGGGAACACCGGGGAGCTGTTTTTT; CDR3aa: CASSLWSGGNTGELFF
d_gene: .; abundance: once; v_gene: TRBV29-1; j_gene: TRBJ2-7; CDR3nt: TGCAGCGTTGAAGATCAGGGGTACGAGCAGTACTTC; CDR3aa: CSVEDQGYEQYF
d_gene: .; abundance: .; v_gene: TRBV7-9; j_gene: TRBJ2-5; CDR3nt: TGTGCCAGCAGCGAGGAGGCCGGGCAAGAGACCCAGTACTTC; CDR3aa: CASSEEAGQETQYF
d_gene: .; abundance: .; v_gene: TRBV19; j_gene: TRBJ2-1; CDR3nt: TGTGCCAGTAACCTCGGACTTGCCTACAATGAGCAGTTCTTC; CDR3aa: CASNLGLAYNEQFF
d_gene: TRBD1; abundance: .; v_gene: TRBV11-3; j_gene: TRBJ2-7; CDR3nt: TGTGCCAGCAGCCCAAGGACAGGGGCCTACGAGCAGTACTTC; CDR3aa: CASSPRTGAYEQYF
d_gene: .; abundance: .; v_gene: TRBV14; j_gene: TRBJ1-5; CDR3nt: TGTGCCAGCAGCCAATATATGAATCAGCCCCAGCATTTT; CDR3aa: CASSQYMNQPQHF
d_gene: .; abundance: .; v_gene: TRBV12-3/TRBV12-4; j_gene: TRBJ1-4; CDR3nt: TGTGCCAGCGCACAGGGAGTAAATGAAAAACTGTTTTTT; CDR3aa: CASAQGVNEKLFF
d_gene: .; abundance: few; v_gene: TRBV27; j_gene: TRBJ1-1; CDR3nt: TGTGCCAGCAGTTTCTCGGGAGCCCTGAACACTGAAGCTTTCTTT; CDR3aa: CASSFSGALNTEAFF
d_gene: TRBD1; abundance: .; v_gene: TRBV10-3; j_gene: TRBJ2-2; CDR3nt: TGTGCCATCAGGGCCGGGACAGGGCGTGGGACCGGGGAGCTGTTTTTT; CDR3aa: CAIRAGTGRGTGELFF
d_gene: .; abundance: .; v_gene: TRBV30; j_gene: TRBJ2-1; CDR3nt: TGTGCCTCCTATTCACCCGACAACAATGAGCAGTTCTTC; CDR3aa: CASYSPDNNEQFF
d_gene: TRBD2; abundance: .; v_gene: TRBV29-1; j_gene: TRBJ2-7; CDR3nt: TGCAGCGTCGCCAAGCGGGATCCCTACGAGCAGTACTTC; CDR3aa: CSVAKRDPYEQYF
d_gene: .; abundance: .; v_gene: TRBV28; j_gene: TRBJ1-2; CDR3nt: TGTGCCAGCAGACCCCCGGGACACAGGGACTATGGCTACACCTTC; CDR3aa: CASRPPGHRDYGYTF
d_gene: TRBD2; abundance: .; v_gene: TRBV30; j_gene: TRBJ2-3; CDR3nt: TGTGCCTGGACCCGACTAGCGGGAGTATCAGATACGCAGTATTTT; CDR3aa: CAWTRLAGVSDTQYF
d_gene: .; abundance: .; v_gene: TRBV30; j_gene: TRBJ2-7; CDR3nt: TGTGCCTGGAGTGAAACTGGGCAGGGGTTCCCCTACGAGCAGTACTTC; CDR3aa: CAWSETGQGFPYEQYF
d_gene: .; abundance: many; v_gene: TRBV6-5; j_gene: TRBJ1-4; CDR3nt: TGTGCCAGCGCGCAAGGGGGGGAGGGTGAAAAACTGTTTTTT; CDR3aa: CASAQGGEGEKLFF
d_gene: TRBD1; abundance: .; v_gene: TRBV3-1/TRBV3-2; j_gene: TRBJ2-1; CDR3nt: TGTGCCAGCAGCCAATCGACAGGGCTTTCTAACAATGAGCAGTTCTTC; CDR3aa: CASSQSTGLSNNEQFF
d_gene: .; abundance: .; v_gene: TRBV6-5; j_gene: TRBJ1-2; CDR3nt: TGTGCCAGCAGCCGGACACCCAGGAACTATGGCTACACCTTC; CDR3aa: CASSRTPRNYGYTF
d_gene: .; abundance: .; v_gene: TRBV6-5; j_gene: TRBJ1-2; CDR3nt: TGTGCCAGCAGATTACCCTCGAGGGGCTACACCTTC; CDR3aa: CASRLPSRGYTF
d_gene: TRBD2; abundance: few; v_gene: TRBV3-1/TRBV3-2; j_gene: TRBJ2-2; CDR3nt: TGTGCCAGCAGCCAGGGACTAGCGGGAGGGACCGCCGGGGAGCTGTTTTTT; CDR3aa: CASSQGLAGGTAGELFF
d_gene: .; abundance: .; v_gene: TRBV19; j_gene: TRBJ2-1; CDR3nt: TGTGCCAGTAGTACGCCTGGGCGTTACAATGAGCAGTTCTTC; CDR3aa: CASSTPGRYNEQFF
d_gene: TRBD2; abundance: .; v_gene: TRBV11-3; j_gene: TRBJ2-5; CDR3nt: TGTGCCAGCAGCCCGACTAGCGGAGCACAGACCCAGTACTTC; CDR3aa: CASSPTSGAQTQYF
d_gene: .; abundance: .; v_gene: TRBV28; j_gene: TRBJ1-1; CDR3nt: TGTGCCAGCAGTCTACCGGACACTTTAGAAGCTTTCTTT; CDR3aa: CASSLPDTLEAFF
d_gene: TRBD1; abundance: .; v_gene: TRBV27; j_gene: TRBJ2-7; CDR3nt: TGTGCCACCCTGGACAGGGGTTCGTACGAGCAGTACTTC; CDR3aa: CATLDRGSYEQYF
d_gene: .; abundance: .; v_gene: TRBV28; j_gene: TRBJ1-3; CDR3nt: TGTGCCAGCAGTTTGTGGACAGATGGAAACACCATATATTTT; CDR3aa: CASSLWTDGNTIYF
d_gene: .; abundance: .; v_gene: TRBV6-6; j_gene: TRBJ1-1; CDR3nt: TGTGCCAGCAGTTACAGAGGGAATACTGAAGCTTTCTTT; CDR3aa: CASSYRGNTEAFF
d_gene: .; abundance: once; v_gene: TRBV9; j_gene: TRBJ2-7; CDR3nt: TGTGCCAGCAGCGTAGGTGGGACAACCTACGAGCAGTACTTC; CDR3aa: CASSVGGTTYEQYF
d_gene: TRBD2; abundance: .; v_gene: TRBV10-1; j_gene: TRBJ2-1; CDR3nt: TGCGCCAGCAGTGTAATTCCGGGACTAGCCGTGTCCAATGAGCAGTTCTTC; CDR3aa: CASSVIPGLAVSNEQFF
d_gene: TRBD1; abundance: .; v_gene: TRBV5-5; j_gene: TRBJ1-6; CDR3nt: TGTGCCAGCTGCCCGACAGGGGGCCATAATTCACCCCTCCACTTT; CDR3aa: CASCPTGGHNSPLHF
d_gene: TRBD2; abundance: .; v_gene: TRBV5-1; j_gene: TRBJ2-1; CDR3nt: TGCGCCAGCAGCTTGGATACTAGCGGGAGGGAGAGTGAGCAGTTCTTC; CDR3aa: CASSLDTSGRESEQFF
d_gene: .; abundance: .; v_gene: TRBV3-1/TRBV3-2; j_gene: TRBJ1-2; CDR3nt: TGTGCCAGCAGCCAACTCCTTACCCCCACAGTAGGCTACACCTTC; CDR3aa: CASSQLLTPTVGYTF
d_gene: .; abundance: few; v_gene: TRBV25-1; j_gene: TRBJ1-2; CDR3nt: TGTGCCAGCAGTGAATATCCCCTAGGCTACACCTTC; CDR3aa: CASSEYPLGYTF
d_gene: TRBD1; abundance: .; v_gene: TRBV6-6; j_gene: TRBJ1-1; CDR3nt: TGTGCCAGCAGTGACAGGGACAGGGGGCGGGCTGAAGCTTTCTTT; CDR3aa: CASSDRDRGRAEAFF
d_gene: .; abundance: .; v_gene: TRBV14; j_gene: TRBJ1-1; CDR3nt: TGTGCCAGCAGCCAAGATCCTCGGGTGACGGGAGCTTTCTTT; CDR3aa: CASSQDPRVTGAFF
d_gene: TRBD2; abundance: .; v_gene: TRBV18; j_gene: TRBJ2-3; CDR3nt: TGTGCCAGCTCCTCGGGACTAGCGGGGAACACAGATACGCAGTATTTT; CDR3aa: CASSSGLAGNTDTQYF